This T cell receptor beta chain was retrieved from a study of control samples from healthy donors and cancer patients. The trim removed 1 base at V and 2 bases at J, leaving 1 base unmatched. The CDR3 covers 15 residues. Germline V gene sequence: CDR1 LGHDT, CDR2 YNNKEL (reference sequence). The assay was immunoSEQ multiplex PCR, and TCRdb's table has in-frame clones only and misses some. The sample holds roughly 160,000 clones, around 96% seen once. The V call is TRBV3-1 (or the pseudogene TRBV3-2), the J call TRBJ2-1, with 8 nucleotides matching TRBD2. This clonotype originated in a woman in her 30s in good health. The specimen sequenced was blood. This CDR3 is CASSQGGLAYNEQFF. The CDR3 DNA follows: TGTGCCAGCAGCCAAGGGGGACTAGCCTACAATGAGCAGTTCTTC.